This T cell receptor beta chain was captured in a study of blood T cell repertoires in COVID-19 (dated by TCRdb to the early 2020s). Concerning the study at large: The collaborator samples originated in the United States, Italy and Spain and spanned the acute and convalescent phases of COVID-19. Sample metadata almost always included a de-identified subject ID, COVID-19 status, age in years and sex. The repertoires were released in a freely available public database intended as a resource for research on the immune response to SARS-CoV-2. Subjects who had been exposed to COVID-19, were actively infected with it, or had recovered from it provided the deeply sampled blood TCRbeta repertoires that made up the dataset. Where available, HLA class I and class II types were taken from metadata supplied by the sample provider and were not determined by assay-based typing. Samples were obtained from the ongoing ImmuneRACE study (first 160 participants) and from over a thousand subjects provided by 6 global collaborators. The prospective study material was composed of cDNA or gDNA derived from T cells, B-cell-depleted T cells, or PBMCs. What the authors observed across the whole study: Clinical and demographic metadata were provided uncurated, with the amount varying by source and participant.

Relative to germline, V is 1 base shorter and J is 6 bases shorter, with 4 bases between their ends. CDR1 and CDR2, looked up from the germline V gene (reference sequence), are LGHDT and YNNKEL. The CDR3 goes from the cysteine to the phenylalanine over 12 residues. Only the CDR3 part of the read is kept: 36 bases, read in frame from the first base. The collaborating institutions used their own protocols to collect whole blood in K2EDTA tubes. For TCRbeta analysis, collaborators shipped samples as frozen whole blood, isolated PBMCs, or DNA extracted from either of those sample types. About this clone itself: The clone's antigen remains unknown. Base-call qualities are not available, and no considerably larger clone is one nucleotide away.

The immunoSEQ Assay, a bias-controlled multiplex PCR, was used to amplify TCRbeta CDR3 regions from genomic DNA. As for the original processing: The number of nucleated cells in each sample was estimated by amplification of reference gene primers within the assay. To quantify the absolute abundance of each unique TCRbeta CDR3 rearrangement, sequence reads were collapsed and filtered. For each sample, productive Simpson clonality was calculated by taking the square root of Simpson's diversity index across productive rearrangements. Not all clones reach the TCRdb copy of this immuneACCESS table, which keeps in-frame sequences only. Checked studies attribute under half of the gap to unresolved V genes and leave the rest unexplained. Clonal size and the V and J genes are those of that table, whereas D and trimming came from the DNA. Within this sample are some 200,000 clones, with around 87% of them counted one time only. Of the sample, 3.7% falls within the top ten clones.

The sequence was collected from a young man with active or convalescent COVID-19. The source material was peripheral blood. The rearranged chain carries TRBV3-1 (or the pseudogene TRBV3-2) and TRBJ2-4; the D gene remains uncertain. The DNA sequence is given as TGTGCCAGCAGCCAAGCGGGAAACATTCAGTACTTC. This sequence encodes CASSQAGNIQYF.